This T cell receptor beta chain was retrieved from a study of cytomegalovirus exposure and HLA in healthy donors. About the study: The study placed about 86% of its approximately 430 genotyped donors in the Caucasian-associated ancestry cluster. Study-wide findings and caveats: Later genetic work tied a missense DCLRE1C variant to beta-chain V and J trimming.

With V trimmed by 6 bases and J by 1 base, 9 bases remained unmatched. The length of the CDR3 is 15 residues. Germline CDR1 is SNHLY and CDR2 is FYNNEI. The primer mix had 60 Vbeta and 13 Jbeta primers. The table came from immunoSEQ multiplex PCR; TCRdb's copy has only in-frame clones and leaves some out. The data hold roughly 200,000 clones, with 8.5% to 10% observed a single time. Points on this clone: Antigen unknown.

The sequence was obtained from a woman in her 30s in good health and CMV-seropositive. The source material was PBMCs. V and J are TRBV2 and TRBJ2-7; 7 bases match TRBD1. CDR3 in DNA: TGTGCCAGCAGACCCCCTAAGACAGGGTCCTACGAGCAGTACTTC. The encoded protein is CASRPPKTGSYEQYF.